This T cell receptor (beta chain) was identified in a study of blood T cell repertoires in COVID-19. Only in-frame clones appear in the TCRdb table, and some are missing; sequencing was by immunoSEQ multiplex PCR. Of 160,000 or so clones listed, about 88% are singletons. With 4 bases removed from V and 2 bases from J, the gap between germline ends came to 17 bases. The CDR3 spans 16 residues. Per the germline V gene, CDR1 is SGDLS and CDR2 is YYNGEE. The sequence was collected from a human donor with acute COVID-19. The donor label of this sample is uncertain. Material: PBMCs or T cells enriched from blood (not recorded which). The V gene is TRBV9, the J gene TRBJ2-3; D is perhaps TRBD1 (5 bases). Here the CDR3 reads CASSRSTGHLTDTQYF. DNA of the CDR3: TGTGCCAGCAGCCGCTCTACAGGTCATCTCACAGATACGCAGTATTTT.